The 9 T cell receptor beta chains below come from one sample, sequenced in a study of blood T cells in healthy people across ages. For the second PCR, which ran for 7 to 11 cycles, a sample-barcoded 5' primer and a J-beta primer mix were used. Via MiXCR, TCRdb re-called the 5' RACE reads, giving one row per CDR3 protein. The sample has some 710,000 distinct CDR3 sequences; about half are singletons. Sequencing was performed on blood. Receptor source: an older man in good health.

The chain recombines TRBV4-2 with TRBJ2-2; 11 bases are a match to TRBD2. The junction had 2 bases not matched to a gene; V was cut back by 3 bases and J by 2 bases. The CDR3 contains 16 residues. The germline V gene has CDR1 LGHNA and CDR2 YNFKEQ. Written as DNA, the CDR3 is TGTGCCAGCAGCCATAGCGGGAGGGGAAACACCGGGGAGCTGTTTTTT. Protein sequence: CASSHSGRGNTGELFF.

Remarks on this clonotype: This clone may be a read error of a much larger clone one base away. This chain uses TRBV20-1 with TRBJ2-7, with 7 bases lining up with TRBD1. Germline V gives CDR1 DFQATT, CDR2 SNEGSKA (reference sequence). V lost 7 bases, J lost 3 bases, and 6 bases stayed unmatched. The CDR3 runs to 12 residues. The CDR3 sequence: CSVYRGDYEQYF. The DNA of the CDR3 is TGCAGTGTTTACAGGGGAGACTACGAGCAGTACTTC.

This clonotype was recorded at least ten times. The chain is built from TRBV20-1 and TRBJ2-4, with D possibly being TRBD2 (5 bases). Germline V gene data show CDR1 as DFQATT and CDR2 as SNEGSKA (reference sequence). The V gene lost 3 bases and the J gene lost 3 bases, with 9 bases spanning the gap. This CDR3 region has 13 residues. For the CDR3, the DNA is TGCAGTGCTAGGGACCGGGACAAAAACATTCAGTACTTC. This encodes CSARDRDKNIQYF.

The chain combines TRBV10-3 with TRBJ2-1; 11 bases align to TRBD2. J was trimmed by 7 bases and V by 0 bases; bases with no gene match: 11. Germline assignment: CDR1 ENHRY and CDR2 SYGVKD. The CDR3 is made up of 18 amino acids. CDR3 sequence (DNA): TGTGCCATCAGTGAGTCCTTTAGCGGGAGGGCCAAAGGTAATGAGCAGTTCTTC. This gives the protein CAISESFSGRAKGNEQFF.

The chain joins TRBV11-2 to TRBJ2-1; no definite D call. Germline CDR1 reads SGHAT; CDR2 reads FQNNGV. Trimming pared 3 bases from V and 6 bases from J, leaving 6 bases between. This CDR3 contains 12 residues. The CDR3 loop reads CASSFGTNEQFF. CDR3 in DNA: TGTGCCAGCAGCTTCGGCACCAATGAGCAGTTCTTC.

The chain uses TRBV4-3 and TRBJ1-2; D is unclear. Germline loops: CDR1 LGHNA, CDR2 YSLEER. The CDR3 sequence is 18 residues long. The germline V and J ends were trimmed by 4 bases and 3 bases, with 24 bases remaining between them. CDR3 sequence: CASSPAPPDTYGDYGYTF. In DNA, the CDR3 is TGCGCCAGCAGCCCCGCACCGCCTGACACTTATGGGGACTATGGCTACACCTTC.

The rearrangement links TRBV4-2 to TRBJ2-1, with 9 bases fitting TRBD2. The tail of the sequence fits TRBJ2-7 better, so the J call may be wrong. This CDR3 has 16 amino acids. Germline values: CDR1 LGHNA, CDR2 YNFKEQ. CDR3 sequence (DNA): TGTGCCAGCAGCCAGGTTAGCGGGAGTTCCTACAATGAGCAGTACTTC. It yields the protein CASSQVSGSSYNEQYF.

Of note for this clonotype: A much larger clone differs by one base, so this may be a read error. The chain's CDR3 is CASSHSGGRDEQFF. The CDR3 DNA sequence: TGTGCCAGCAGTCACTCAGGGGGTCGGGATGAGCAGTTCTTC. The chain couples TRBV6-5 to TRBJ2-1; 7 bases agree with TRBD1. The CDR3 contains 14 residues. Germline V CDR1 and CDR2: MNHEY, SVGAGI.

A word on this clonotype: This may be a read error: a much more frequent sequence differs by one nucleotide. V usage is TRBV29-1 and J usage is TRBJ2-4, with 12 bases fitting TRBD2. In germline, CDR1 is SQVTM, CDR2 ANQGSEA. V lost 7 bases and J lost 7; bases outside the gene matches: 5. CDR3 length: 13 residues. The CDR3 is CSAATSGGNIQYF. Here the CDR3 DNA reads TGCAGCGCTGCGACTAGCGGGGGTAACATTCAGTACTTC.